This T cell receptor (beta chain) was found in a study of blood T cell repertoires in COVID-19. Study as a whole: The analysed material was cDNA or gDNA that came from T cells, B-cell-depleted T cells, or PBMCs.

Trimming removed 4 bases from V and 5 bases from J, with 6 bases in between. The CDR3 consists of 13 residues. Germline V gene sequence: CDR1 WNHNN, CDR2 SYGVQD (reference sequence). Original processing methods: Estimated nucleated cell counts came from reference gene primer amplification. The assay was immunoSEQ multiplex PCR, and TCRdb's table has in-frame clones only and misses some. The V and J calls and clone size were taken over from that table, and D and trimming were inferred from the DNA. This sample has 130,000 to 150,000 clones, with 84% found just once. The rearrangement joins TRBV10-1 to TRBJ1-6; D gene unclear. The sequenced material came from PBMCs or T cells enriched from blood (not recorded which). This clonotype was sampled from a woman in her forties or fifties who had been exposed to COVID-19. The CDR3 region is CASSATDNSPLHF. The CDR3 DNA reads as TGCGCCAGCAGTGCTACAGATAATTCACCCCTCCACTTT.